Listed below are T cell receptor beta chains from one sample, sequenced in a study of beta chain features in type 1 diabetes. Only in-frame clones appear in the TCRdb table, and some are missing; sequencing was by immunoSEQ multiplex PCR. The sample holds 600,000 to 700,000 clones, 10% to 15% seen once. The sample comprised naive CD4+ T cells from blood. The receptors shown here come from a young man with type 1 diabetes. Both conserved end residues are part of each CDR3. D genes are given only for firm matches. The size entry is marked missing in some rows and otherwise reads once, few, many or a size class.

>NA|TRBV28|TRBJ1-1|few
TGTGCCAGCACCCGGATAGGGAACACTGAAGCTTTCTTT
CASTRIGNTEAFF
>TRBD2|TRBV28|TRBJ2-2|few
TGTGCCAGCAGTTTACTAGCGGCGAACACCGGGGAGCTGTTTTTT
CASSLLAANTGELFF
>NA|TRBV11-2|TRBJ2-5|NA
TGTGCCAGCAGCTTTACAGAGACCCAGTACTTC
CASSFTETQYF
>NA|TRBV18|TRBJ2-5|few
TGTGCCAGCTCACCGTCCCCTCCCGAGACCCAGTACTTC
CASSPSPPETQYF
>NA|TRBV5-1|TRBJ1-2|few
TGCGCCAGCAGCTTGGTGGCAGGGGAGTATGGCTACACCTTC
CASSLVAGEYGYTF
>NA|TRBV29-1|TRBJ1-1|NA
TGCAGCGGATCGGGCCAGGCGACTGAAGCTTTCTTT
CSGSGQATEAFF
>TRBD1|TRBV5-1|TRBJ1-1|NA
TGCGCCAGCAGCTTGCGAGACAGGGTAACTGAAGCTTTCTTT
CASSLRDRVTEAFF
>NA|TRBV15|TRBJ1-6|NA
TGTGCCACCAGCAGAGATCAGAATTCACCCCTCCACTTT
CATSRDQNSPLHF
>NA|TRBV19|TRBJ2-5|few
TGTGCCACCTCCGGGGAGACCCAGTACTTC
CATSGETQYF
>NA|TRBV7-9|TRBJ2-1|few
TGTGCCAGCAACCCGGAGGGGGGAAACGAGCAGTTCTTC
CASNPEGGNEQFF
>TRBD1|TRBV2|TRBJ2-1|few
TGTGCCAGCAGAGGGACAGGGGGCATGAATGAGCAGTTCTTC
CASRGTGGMNEQFF
>TRBD2|TRBV7-9|TRBJ2-3|few
TGTGCCAGCAGCTATACTAGCGGGGGCTCAGATACGCAGTATTTT
CASSYTSGGSDTQYF
>TRBD1|TRBV27|TRBJ1-1|NA
TGTGCCAGCAGGCAACAGGGGGGCACTGAAGCTTTCTTT
CASRQQGGTEAFF
>TRBD2|TRBV29-1|TRBJ2-3|few
TGCAGCGTTGGGCGGGGGACTGGCACAGATACGCAGTATTTT
CSVGRGTGTDTQYF